What follows are 14 T cell receptor beta chains derived from one specimen sequenced in a study of human T cells and chemical hapten exposure. Sample time point: healthy volunteer bleed at 6 weeks. It was from unfractionated whole blood that total RNA was extracted. TCRdb recomputed calls from the RACE reads with MiXCR, one row per CDR3 protein. The profile covers around 35,000 distinct CDR3 sequences, with approximately 5.5% appearing a single time and more than 10% taken by the ten largest. Sequencing was done on a sample of whole blood. The source is a human donor in good health. Some clones in this sample may be carry-over from other donors' samples.

CDR3 sequence reads: CASSPDKGYGYTF. CDR3 bases: TGTGCCAGCTCACCGGACAAGGGTTATGGCTACACCTTC. This chain connects TRBV18 to TRBJ1-2; possibly TRBD1 for D (5 bases). From germline, CDR1 is KGHSH and CDR2 LQKENI. CDR3 length: 13 amino acids. The V gene lost 3 bases and the J gene lost 5 bases, with 10 bases spanning the gap.

This clonotype was seen ten or more times. The chain employs TRBV6-1 and TRBJ2-7; TRBD2 is a possible D gene (7 bases). Germline-derived CDR1 and CDR2 are MNHNS and SASEGT. The germline V and J ends were trimmed by 8 bases and 5 bases, with 16 bases remaining between them. The CDR3 is 13 residues long. This CDR3 is CASYLGGGNEQYF. In DNA form, the CDR3 reads TGTGCCAGCTACCTAGGGGGAGGGAACGAGCAGTACTTC.

This chain connects TRBV6-5 to TRBJ2-5; TRBD2 matches 10 bases. Germline CDR1 is MNHEY and CDR2 is SVGAGI. This CDR3 is built from 15 residues. V dropped 6 bases and J dropped 2; count of bases not matched to a gene: 6. The CDR3 nucleotides read TGTGCCAGCAGGCCACTAGCGGGGAGGCAAGAGACCCAGTACTTC. Translated: CASRPLAGRQETQYF.

This clonotype has ten or more counts. In nucleotides, the CDR3 is TGTGCCAGCAGCTTAGTGTCCGGAGAAAAACTGTTTTTT. It encodes CASSLVSGEKLFF. The rearrangement links TRBV7-7 to TRBJ1-4, with D hard to call. The V and J ends lost 1 base and 8 bases respectively, with 8 bases between them. Germline CDR1 reads SSHAT; CDR2 reads FNYEAQ (reference sequence). The CDR3 is 13 residues long.

This clonotype was counted many times. The chain has TRBV5-5 and TRBJ1-1; D not certain. The CDR3 contains 15 residues. Germline lookup yields CDR1 SGHKS and CDR2 YYEKEE (reference sequence). Between the trimmed V and J ends, which lost 0 bases and 3 bases, there was a span of 12 bases. CDR3 loop: CASSLGSGLDTEAFF. The CDR3 DNA is TGTGCCAGCAGCTTGGGTTCGGGGTTGGACACTGAAGCTTTCTTT. Full variable domain (remainder filled in from reference TRBV5-5 and TRBJ1-1): DAGVTQSPTHLIKTRGQQVTLRCSPISGHKSVSWYQQVLGQGPQFIFQYYEKEERGRGNFPDRFSARQFPNYSSELNVNALLLGDSALYLCASSLGSGLDTEAFFGQGTRLTVV.

This clonotype was recorded many times. The CDR3 DNA sequence: TGCAGCGTTCCCCTCGGGTGGGGGGCCTATGGCTATGGCTACACCTTC. Protein product: CSVPLGWGAYGYGYTF. The gene calls are TRBV29-1 and TRBJ1-2; the D gene is possibly TRBD1 (6 bases). CDR1 is SQVTM and CDR2 is ANQGSEA in the germline V gene. Trimming removed 5 bases from V and 4 bases from J, with 23 bases in between. This CDR3 contains 16 residues.

Many counts were recorded for this clonotype. The V gene is TRBV10-3, the J gene TRBJ2-7, with D unresolved. Per germline, CDR1 ENHRY and CDR2 SYGVKD. Trimming cost V 2 bases and J 4 bases, with 9 bases left between them. The CDR3 consists of 13 residues. CDR3 DNA: TGTGCCATCAGTGAGCTACCGACGTACGAGCAGTACTTC. This sequence encodes CAISELPTYEQYF.

This clonotype was seen at least ten times. The gene calls are TRBV12-3 or TRBV12-4 and TRBJ1-5; the D is unclear. The CDR3 is 17 residues long. V gave up 4 bases and J gave up 4 bases, with 20 bases separating them. CDR3 nucleotides: TGTGCCAGCAGTTACACCTCCAGGACGTTGTCGAATCAGCCCCAGCATTTT. Translating it yields CASSYTSRTLSNQPQHF.

The sample holds many counts of this clonotype. This chain joins TRBV20-1 and TRBJ2-3; 8 bases fit TRBD2. Germline assignment: CDR1 DFQATT and CDR2 SNEGSKA (reference sequence). With V trimmed by 3 bases and J by 1 base, 9 bases remained unmatched. The CDR3 runs to 16 residues. The CDR3 DNA is TGCAGTGCTAGTGAATACCTAGCGGGCCGCACAGATACGCAGTATTTT. It yields the protein CSASEYLAGRTDTQYF.

This clonotype was seen many times. This rearrangement joins TRBV7-2 to TRBJ2-3; D unclear. The V gene's germline CDR1 is SGHTA and CDR2 FQGNSA. This CDR3 is 13 amino acids long. Trimming pared 1 base from V and 4 bases from J, leaving 6 bases between. The CDR3 protein is CASSLVISDTQYF. In DNA form, the CDR3 reads TGTGCCAGCAGCTTAGTGATTTCAGATACGCAGTATTTT.

A few counts support this clonotype. The chain employs TRBV28 and TRBJ1-3, with a possible D match to TRBD1 (5 bases). V lost 0 bases and J 2 bases, leaving 8 bases between the germline ends. This CDR3 has 15 residues. In germline, CDR1 is MDHEN, CDR2 SYDVKM. Here the CDR3 reads CASSLWGRPGNTIYF. The CDR3 nucleotides read TGTGCCAGCAGTTTATGGGGGCGCCCTGGAAACACCATATATTTT.

The V gene is TRBV7-2, the J gene TRBJ2-7; TRBD1 matches 9 bases. The germline V gene encodes CDR1 SGHTA and CDR2 FQGNSA. The J segment lost 3 bases and the V segment lost 5 bases, leaving 11 bases of the junction unmatched. There are 16 residues in the CDR3. The CDR3: CASSPTTGGTHYEQYF. For the CDR3, the DNA is TGTGCCAGCAGCCCGACTACAGGGGGCACCCACTACGAGCAGTACTTC.

This clonotype was seen a handful of times. The chain joins TRBV7-8 to TRBJ1-5, with TRBD1 as a possible D gene (6 bases). CDR1 is SGHVS, CDR2 FQNEAQ, per germline. The V and J ends lost 5 bases and 3 bases respectively, with 11 bases between them. This CDR3 comprises 14 residues. The CDR3 loop reads CASSPQGSNQPQHF. In DNA form, the CDR3 reads TGTGCCAGCAGCCCACAGGGTTCCAATCAGCCCCAGCATTTT.

This clonotype has at least ten counts. The rearrangement uses TRBV20-1 and TRBJ1-1; a weak D match, TRBD1 (5 bases). Trimming took 2 bases from V and 0 from J, leaving 10 bases between them. The CDR3 runs to 14 residues. Germline-derived CDR1 and CDR2 are DFQATT and SNEGSKA (reference sequence). For the CDR3, the DNA is TGCAGTGCTAGACGGGGACTGTTGAACACTGAAGCTTTCTTT. This sequence encodes CSARRGLLNTEAFF.